One and the same sample provided the 25 T cell receptor beta chains below, sequenced in a study of T cells in Graves' hyperthyroidism and ophthalmopathy (dated by TCRdb to about 2019). Libraries came from multiplex PCR. TCRdb records Illumina HiSeq 2000 as the sequencer. The TCR beta CDR3 regions were amplified from the RNA transcripts. For the first round of RT-PCR on the TCR CDR3, the HTBI primer set was used together with the Qiagen OneStep RT-PCR kit. In TCRdb, the public reads were trimmed at Q25 with fastp and aligned with MiXCR, with productive beta chains retained. Merged by CDR3 protein, the rows form single entries marked with the most common genes and DNA. Present in this sample are 450,000 to 700,000 distinct CDR3 sequences, around 42% of which were seen just once. The ten largest clonotypes hold roughly 19% of the sample. The sample comprised peripheral blood or thyroid tissue (not recorded which). The source of these receptors is an adult woman with Graves' disease, either hyperthyroidism or ophthalmopathy (not recorded which).

This clonotype was seen ten or more times. V gene TRBV5-1 combines with J gene TRBJ1-1; no clear D gene. Germline V lookup: CDR1 SGHRS, CDR2 YFSETQ. The CDR3 covers 14 residues. Trimming stripped 0 bases from V and 7 bases from J, with 13 bases between. This chain's CDR3 is CASSLASIPYEAFF. CDR3 in DNA: TGCGCCAGCAGCTTGGCCAGCATACCTTATGAAGCTTTCTTT.

This clonotype was seen ten or more times. The V gene is TRBV7-8, the J gene TRBJ1-5; D call uncertain. The V and J ends lost 3 bases and 4 bases respectively, with 13 bases between them. This CDR3 region has 15 residues. Germline CDR1 and CDR2: SGHVS and FQNEAQ. This chain's CDR3 is CASSLGFEGNQPQHF. Written as DNA, the CDR3 is TGTGCCAGCAGCTTGGGTTTTGAGGGAAATCAGCCCCAGCATTTT.

CDR3 nucleotides: TGCAGCGTGACAGGCTTGAACACCGGGGAGCTGTTTTTT. It translates to CSVTGLNTGELFF. The V call is TRBV29-1, the J call TRBJ2-2; possibly TRBD1 for D (6 bases). The V end was cut by 6 bases, the J end by 1 base, with 9 bases between. The length of the CDR3 is 13 residues. Germline-derived CDR1 and CDR2 are SQVTM and ANQGSEA.

The CDR3 sequence is CASSQDGGRLDSPLHF. The CDR3, as DNA: TGTGCCAGCAGCCAAGACGGCGGAAGGTTGGATTCACCCCTCCACTTT. The chain links TRBV3-1 to TRBJ1-6; no clear D gene. CDR1 and CDR2 (germline): LGHDT, YNNKEL (reference sequence). Trimming shortened V by 0 bases and J by 8 bases, and 14 bases separated the two germline ends. This CDR3 contains 16 residues. Filled out from reference TRBV3-1 and TRBJ1-6, the complete variable domain reads DTAVSQTPKYLVTQMGNDKSIKCEQNLGHDTMYWYKQDSKKFLKIMFSYNNKELIINETVPNRFSPKSPDKAHLNLHINSLELGDSAVYFCASSQDGGRLDSPLHFGNGTRLTVT.

As concerns this clonotype: A much bigger clone sits one base away, suggesting this may be a read error. J is TRBJ2-2 and V is TRBV7-6, with D tentatively TRBD1 or TRBD2 (5 bases each). Germline loops: CDR1 SGHVS, CDR2 FNYEAQ. Trimming took 4 bases from V and 4 from J, leaving 7 bases between them. CDR3 size: 13 residues. In DNA, the CDR3 is TGTGCCAGCAGCTGGGGGTTCACCGGGGAGCTGTTTTTT. Amino acids: CASSWGFTGELFF.

This clonotype showed up many times. The rearrangement links TRBV20-1 to TRBJ2-7; 10 positions match TRBD1. Trimming took 5 bases from V and 4 from J; bases not matched to a gene: 8. Germline values: CDR1 DFQATT, CDR2 SNEGSKA (reference sequence). This CDR3 has 14 residues. CDR3 in amino acids: CSAAGQGESYEQYF. For the CDR3, the DNA is TGCAGTGCTGCAGGACAGGGGGAATCATACGAGCAGTACTTC.

This clonotype was seen more than once but under ten times. The junction departs from germline at one end; a sequencing error may be responsible. The J gene is TRBJ2-5, the V gene TRBV5-1; 7 nucleotides align to TRBD2. The CDR3 spans 15 residues. Germline-derived CDR1 and CDR2 are SGHRS and YFSETQ. Here the CDR3 reads CASSLDSGIGETQCF. CDR3 DNA: TGCGCCAGCAGCTTGGACAGCGGGATAGGAGAGACCCAGTGCTTC.

This clonotype showed up many times. The V gene is TRBV20-1, the J gene TRBJ1-2; TRBD1 agrees at 9 bases. The trim removed 5 bases at V and 9 bases at J, leaving 4 bases unmatched. Looked up from germline, CDR1 is DFQATT and CDR2 is SNEGSKA (reference sequence). This CDR3 region has 11 residues. CDR3 sequence reads: CSALDRGSYTF. In DNA, the CDR3 is TGCAGTGCTTTGGACAGGGGAAGCTACACCTTC.

The chain carries TRBV4-3 and TRBJ2-7; 9 nucleotides match TRBD2. The CDR3 is 16 amino acids. Germline values: CDR1 LGHNA, CDR2 YSLEER. The trim removed 3 bases at V and 2 bases at J, leaving 8 bases unmatched. CDR3 in DNA: TGCGCCAGCAGCCACGGTTCTAGCGGGAAAGCCTACGAGCAGTACTTC. The encoded protein is CASSHGSSGKAYEQYF.

The chain is built from TRBV10-3 and TRBJ1-2; D is undetermined. The CDR3 runs to 10 residues. The germline CDR1 and CDR2 sequences are ENHRY and SYGVKD. V gave up 8 bases and J gave up 8 bases, with 9 bases separating them. CDR3 region: CAIGGGGYTF. The CDR3 coding sequence is TGTGCCATCGGTGGTGGCGGCTACACCTTC.

This sequence joins TRBV7-2 and TRBJ2-7; D may be TRBD1 (6 bases). The CDR3 loop spans 14 amino acids. Germline loops: CDR1 SGHTA, CDR2 FQGNSA. Trimming left V 3 bases short and J 7 bases short, with 16 bases between. The CDR3: CASSFNGRGREQYF. Written as DNA, the CDR3 is TGTGCCAGCAGCTTTAACGGCAGGGGACGAGAGCAGTACTTC.

The DNA for the CDR3 is TGTGCCAGCGGGGTCAGGGGGCATCAGCCCCAGCATTTT. Protein sequence: CASGVRGHQPQHF. The chain joins TRBV7-2 to TRBJ1-5, with 8 bases fitting TRBD1. In germline, CDR1 is SGHTA, CDR2 FQGNSA. The J segment lost 5 bases and the V segment lost 8 bases, leaving 5 bases of the junction unmatched. CDR3 length: 13 residues.

The chain carries TRBV24-1 and TRBJ1-2; 7 positions agree with TRBD1. The J segment lost 4 bases and the V segment lost 4 bases, leaving 11 bases of the junction unmatched. CDR1 KGHDR and CDR2 SFDVKD come from the germline V gene. The CDR3 loop spans 16 amino acids. CDR3 region: CATSDPTGTDLYGYTF. The DNA for the CDR3 is TGTGCCACCAGTGACCCTACAGGGACAGACCTCTATGGCTACACCTTC.

This clonotype was counted ten times or more. This rearrangement joins TRBV7-8 to TRBJ2-5, with 10 bases aligning to TRBD2. Germline CDR1 and CDR2: SGHVS and FQNEAQ. The V gene end was trimmed by 3 bases and the J gene end by 5 bases; junction bases not matched to a gene: 12. The CDR3 is 17 residues long. The CDR3 protein is CASSFSPGLAGVETQYF. CDR3 nucleotides: TGTGCCAGCAGCTTCAGCCCGGGGCTAGCGGGAGTGGAGACCCAGTACTTC.

At least ten counts were recorded for this clonotype. The chain combines TRBV20-1 with TRBJ1-1; no firm D call. This CDR3 has 11 amino acids. The V end was cut by 8 bases, the J end by 1 base, with 8 bases between. The germline V gene has CDR1 DFQATT and CDR2 SNEGSKA (reference sequence). The CDR3, as DNA: TGCAGTCTTAACAGGAACACTGAAGCTTTCTTT. Translated: CSLNRNTEAFF.

V gene TRBV29-1 combines with J gene TRBJ2-5; 7 nucleotides agree with TRBD2. The J call may not be correct, given that the DNA end is closer to TRBJ2-7. CDR3 length: 16 residues. Germline V lookup: CDR1 SQVTM, CDR2 ANQGSEA. CDR3: CSVEDRMGRGVHEQYF. In DNA, the CDR3 is TGCAGCGTTGAAGATCGTATGGGACGGGGGGTTCACGAGCAGTACTTC.

This clonotype was counted ten times or more. The rearrangement links TRBV7-6 to TRBJ2-5, with D perhaps being TRBD1 or TRBD2 (6 bases each). The germline CDR1 and CDR2 sequences are SGHVS and FNYEAQ. With 1 base removed from V and 9 bases from J, the gap between germline ends came to 15 bases. The CDR3 extends over 14 amino acids. The CDR3 sequence is CASSLDNQEGAQYF. In nucleotides, the CDR3 is TGTGCCAGCAGCTTAGACAACCAGGAGGGGGCCCAGTACTTC. The full variable domain, its missing parts supplied by reference TRBV7-6 and TRBJ2-5, is GAGVSQSPRYKVTKRGQDVALRCDPISGHVSLYWYRQALGQGPEFLTYFNYEAQQDKSGLPNDRFSAERPEGSISTLTIQRTEQRDSAMYRCASSLDNQEGAQYFGPGTRLLVL.

The table lists this clonotype with many counts. The chain links TRBV5-6 to TRBJ2-7; D is unclear. The V gene's germline CDR1 is SGHDT and CDR2 YYEEEE. The CDR3 is 13 residues long. Trimming removed 1 base at V and 4 bases at J, with 9 bases between. The CDR3 nucleotides are TGTGCCAGCAGCTTGAGTCGGGCATACGAGCAGTACTTC. It translates to CASSLSRAYEQYF.

This clonotype was recorded a few times. The rearrangement uses TRBV5-1 and TRBJ1-4; D ambiguous. V was pared by 4 bases and J by 5 bases, with 12 bases between. The germline CDR1 and CDR2 sequences are SGHRS and YFSETQ. The CDR3 has 14 residues. The CDR3 DNA sequence: TGCGCCAGCAGCCCGGACGGAGTAAATGAAAAACTGTTTTTT. It specifies CASSPDGVNEKLFF. Combining the CDR3 with reference TRBV5-1 and TRBJ1-4 gives the whole variable domain KAGVTQTPRYLIKTRGQQVTLSCSPISGHRSVSWYQQTPGQGLQFLFEYFSETQRNKGNFPGRFSGRQFSNSRSEMNVSTLELGDSALYLCASSPDGVNEKLFFGSGTQLSVL.

This clonotype occurred many times. The chain is built from TRBV4-1 and TRBJ2-7; D uncertain. CDR1 MGHRA and CDR2 YSYEKL come from the germline V gene. CDR3 length: 13 amino acids. Deletions cut 2 bases from V and 0 bases from J, with 5 bases between. In DNA form, the CDR3 reads TGCGCCAGCAGCCAAACACACTCCTACGAGCAGTACTTC. Amino acid sequence: CASSQTHSYEQYF.

The table lists this clonotype with many counts. The chain joins TRBV28 to TRBJ1-6, with 8 bases identical to TRBD1. Trimming at V came to 5 bases and at J to 10 bases, leaving 10 bases not matched to a gene. The CDR3 loop spans 15 amino acids. Germline V lookup: CDR1 MDHEN, CDR2 SYDVKM. The CDR3 bases are TGTGCCAGCAGTATCCGGGACAGGATGGAATCACCCCTCCACTTT. Residues: CASSIRDRMESPLHF.

Many counts were recorded for this clonotype. CDR3 in DNA: TGTGCCAGCAGTTCCTTCGGAGGGGGGAAGACTGAAGCTTTCTTT. Its translation is CASSSFGGGKTEAFF. J is TRBJ1-1 and V is TRBV6-1, with D maybe TRBD1 (6 bases). CDR3 length equals 15 residues. Trimming took off 5 bases at V and 5 bases at J, with 18 bases between the two ends. Germline assignment: CDR1 MNHNS and CDR2 SASEGT.

As to this clonotype: Mismatch with germline at one junction end may stem from a read error. V gene TRBV7-2 combines with J gene TRBJ2-5; D not resolved. Germline lookup yields CDR1 SGHTA and CDR2 FQGNSA. The CDR3 is 11 residues long. CDR3 region: CASSSGTRAFF. The CDR3 nucleotides read TGTGCCAGCAGTTCCGGCACGCGTGCGTTCTTC.

This clonotype has a count of ten or more. V is TRBV6-2 or TRBV6-3 and J is TRBJ1-5; D gene ambiguous. The length of the CDR3 is 10 residues. Trimming removed 8 bases at V and 9 bases at J, with 8 bases between. Germline V gene sequence: CDR1 MNHEY, CDR2 SVGEGT. This chain's CDR3 is CASCCVPQHF. CDR3 in DNA: TGTGCCAGCTGTTGTGTGCCCCAGCATTTT.

The chain is built from TRBV25-1 and TRBJ1-1, with D tentatively TRBD1 (5 bases). The CDR3 runs to 12 residues. V lost 8 bases and J 1 base, leaving 8 bases between the germline ends. In germline, CDR1 is MGHDK, CDR2 SYGVNS. The CDR3 here is CASWGQNTEAFF. The CDR3 DNA reads as TGTGCCAGCTGGGGCCAGAACACTGAAGCTTTCTTT.